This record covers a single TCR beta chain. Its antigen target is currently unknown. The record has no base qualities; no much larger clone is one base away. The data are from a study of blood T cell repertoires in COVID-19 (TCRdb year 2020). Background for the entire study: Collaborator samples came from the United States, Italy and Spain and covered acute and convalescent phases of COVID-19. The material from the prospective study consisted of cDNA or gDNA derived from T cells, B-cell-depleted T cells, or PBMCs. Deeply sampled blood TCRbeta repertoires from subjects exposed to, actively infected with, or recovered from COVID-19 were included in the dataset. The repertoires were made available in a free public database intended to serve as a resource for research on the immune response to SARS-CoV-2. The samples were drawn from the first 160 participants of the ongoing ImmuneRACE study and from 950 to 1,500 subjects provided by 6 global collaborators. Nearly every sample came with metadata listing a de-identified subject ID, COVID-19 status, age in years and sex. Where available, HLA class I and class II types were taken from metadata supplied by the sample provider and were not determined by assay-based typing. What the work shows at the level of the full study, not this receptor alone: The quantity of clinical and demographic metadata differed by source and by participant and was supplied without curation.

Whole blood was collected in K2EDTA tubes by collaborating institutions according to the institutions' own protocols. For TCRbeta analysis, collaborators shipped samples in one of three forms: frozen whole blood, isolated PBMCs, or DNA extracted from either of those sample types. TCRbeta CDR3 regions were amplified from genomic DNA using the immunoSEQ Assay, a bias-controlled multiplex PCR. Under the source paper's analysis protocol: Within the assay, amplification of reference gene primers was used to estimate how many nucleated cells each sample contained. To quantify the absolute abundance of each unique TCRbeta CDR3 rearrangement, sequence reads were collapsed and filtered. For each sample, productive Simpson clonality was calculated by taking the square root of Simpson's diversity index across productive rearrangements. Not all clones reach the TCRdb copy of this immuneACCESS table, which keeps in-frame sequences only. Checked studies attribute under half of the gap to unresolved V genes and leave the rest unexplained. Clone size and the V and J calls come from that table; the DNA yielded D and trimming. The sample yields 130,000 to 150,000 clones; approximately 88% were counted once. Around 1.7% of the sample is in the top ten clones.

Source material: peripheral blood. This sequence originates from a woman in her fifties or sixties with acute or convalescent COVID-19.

The CDR3 region has the sequence CASSYSASWRADTQYF. In nucleotides, the sequence is TGTGCCAGCAGTTACTCGGCTAGTTGGAGGGCAGATACGCAGTATTTT. The rearranged segments are TRBV6-2 or TRBV6-3 and TRBJ2-3, with a tentative D gene TRBD2 over 6 matching bases. V loses 0 bases of germline sequence and J loses 4 bases, and the interval between the two ends is 14 bases. The CDR3 starts with the cysteine, ends with the phenylalanine, and has 16 residues. The CDR3 DNA has 48 bases and is translated from base 1. CDR1 is given as MNHEY and CDR2 as SVGEGT, both from the germline V gene.